This entry lists 25 T cell receptor beta chains sequenced from one sample in a study of cytomegalovirus exposure and HLA in healthy donors listed by TCRdb under 2017. Libraries came from the immunoSEQ multiplex PCR assay. The multiplex PCR relied on a mix of 60 forward primers for TCR Vbeta segments and 13 reverse primers for TCR Jbeta segments. The clones in this table, taken by TCRdb from immuneACCESS, are in-frame only. Not every clone is retained; where verified, under half of the shortfall comes from an unresolved V gene, and the cause of the rest is unknown. Present in this sample are about 83,000 clones, 75% to 85% of which were seen just once. In total, the top ten clones hold about 1.9% of the sample. Sequences were obtained from PBMCs. These receptors all stem from a woman in her twenties or thirties in good health and CMV-seronegative.

The chain combines TRBV28 with TRBJ2-7; D is perhaps TRBD2 (6 bases). The germline V gene encodes CDR1 MDHEN and CDR2 SYDVKM. The CDR3 contains 14 residues. With 3 bases removed from V and 2 bases from J, the gap between germline ends came to 11 bases. The CDR3 is CASSFPGDAYEQYF. CDR3 sequence (DNA): TGTGCCAGCAGTTTCCCGGGAGACGCCTACGAGCAGTACTTC.

J is TRBJ2-2 and V is TRBV28; D not resolved. Trimming pared 6 bases from V and 2 bases from J, leaving 10 bases between. The V gene's germline CDR1 is MDHEN and CDR2 SYDVKM. The length of the CDR3 is 14 residues. The chain's CDR3 is CASRETPNTGELFF. The CDR3 nucleotides are TGTGCCAGCAGGGAGACTCCTAACACCGGGGAGCTGTTTTTT. Drawing the rest from reference TRBV28 and TRBJ2-2, the complete variable domain is DVKVTQSSRYLVKRTGEKVFLECVQDMDHENMFWYRQDPGLGLRLIYFSYDVKMKEKGDIPEGYSVSREKKERFSLILESASTNQTSMYLCASRETPNTGELFFGEGSRLTVL.

This clone has more than one count but fewer than ten. The CDR3 here is CASRFTQGELFF. The DNA of the CDR3 is TGTGCAAGTCGCTTTACACAAGGGGAGCTGTTTTTT. This sequence joins TRBV12-2 and TRBJ2-2; the table's D call of TRBD1 was not tested on the DNA. TRBV12-2 is an annotated pseudogene. The CDR3 has 12 amino acids.

A single count supports this clone. The chain couples TRBV30 to TRBJ2-7; 9 positions match TRBD1. Trimming cost V 1 base and J 9 bases; bases outside gene matches: 7. CDR3 length: 13 amino acids. Germline V gene data show CDR1 as GTSNPN and CDR2 as SVGIG (reference sequence). This CDR3 reads CAWSGEQGAWQYF. The CDR3 DNA is TGTGCCTGGAGTGGGGAACAGGGGGCCTGGCAGTACTTC.

The V and J genes are TRBV7-2 and TRBJ2-2, with no clear D. Germline CDR1 is SGHTA and CDR2 is FQGNSA. Between the trimmed V and J ends, which lost 8 bases and 4 bases, there was a span of 11 bases. This CDR3 comprises 13 residues. The CDR3 is CASSVRSTGELFF. The CDR3, as DNA: TGTGCCAGCTCGGTGAGGAGCACCGGGGAGCTGTTTTTT.

The rearrangement links TRBV2 to TRBJ1-2; 8 bases fit TRBD1. There are 15 residues in the CDR3. The ends lost 2 bases at V and 3 bases at J; junction bases unmatched: 5. In germline, CDR1 is SNHLY, CDR2 FYNNEI. This CDR3 is CASSEPRGLHYGYTF. The CDR3 bases are TGTGCCAGCAGTGAACCCAGGGGGCTGCACTATGGCTACACCTTC.

The CDR3 DNA is TGTGCCACCAGCAGAGTTGGGGCTGCCGGGGAGCTGTTTTTT. Residues: CATSRVGAAGELFF. The chain couples TRBV15 to TRBJ2-2; possible D gene TRBD1, 5 bases. CDR3 length: 14 amino acids. V lost 1 base and J 6 bases, leaving 9 bases between the germline ends. Germline loops: CDR1 LNHNV, CDR2 YYDKDF (reference sequence).

V and J are TRBV19 and TRBJ1-1; D possibly corresponds to TRBD1 (6 bases). Germline V gene data show CDR1 as LNHDA and CDR2 as SQIVND (reference sequence). Trimming left V 7 bases short and J 1 base short, with 19 bases between. The CDR3 sequence is 16 residues long. The chain's CDR3 is CASNPRLGAGNTEAFF. CDR3 nucleotide sequence: TGTGCCAGTAATCCCCGATTGGGGGCGGGGAACACTGAAGCTTTCTTT.

The chain employs TRBV28 and TRBJ1-6; D gene ambiguous. There are 14 residues in the CDR3. The V end was cut by 3 bases, the J end by 7 bases, with 10 bases between. Looked up from germline, CDR1 is MDHEN and CDR2 is SYDVKM. CDR3 sequence (DNA): TGTGCCAGCAGTTTCGGAGTACTAAATTCACCCCTCCACTTT. Translation: CASSFGVLNSPLHF.

This rearrangement joins TRBV28 to TRBJ1-1; D possibly corresponds to TRBD1 (5 bases). Trimming left V 6 bases short and J 6 bases short, with 14 bases between. In germline, CDR1 is MDHEN, CDR2 SYDVKM. This CDR3 is built from 13 residues. The CDR3 loop is CASRESGLPEAFF. The CDR3 DNA follows: TGTGCCAGCAGGGAATCAGGGCTCCCTGAAGCTTTCTTT.

This chain connects TRBV4-1 to TRBJ2-6; the match to TRBD2 covers 9 bases. The CDR3 is made up of 17 amino acids. Trimming cost V 4 bases and J 0 bases; bases outside gene matches: 4. Germline V gives CDR1 MGHRA, CDR2 YSYEKL. In DNA form, the CDR3 reads TGCGCCAGCAGCCCTACTAGCGGGCTCTCTGGGGCCAACGTCCTGACTTTC. The encoded protein is CASSPTSGLSGANVLTF.

The CDR3, as DNA: TGTGCCAGCAGTTTATCGTGGCAGGGGATCACCGGGGAGCTGTTTTTT. Translation gives CASSLSWQGITGELFF. This chain joins TRBV27 and TRBJ2-2; a weak D match, TRBD1 (6 bases). CDR3 length: 16 amino acids. Germline CDR1 reads MNHEY; CDR2 reads SMNVEV (reference sequence). V was trimmed by 0 bases and J by 4 bases, leaving 12 bases between them.

V gene TRBV4-1 combines with J gene TRBJ2-7; D possibly corresponds to TRBD1 (7 bases). V lost 3 bases and J 2 bases, leaving 14 bases between the germline ends. The CDR3 sequence is 15 residues long. CDR1 MGHRA and CDR2 YSYEKL come from the germline V gene. The CDR3 reads CASSHRTGGAYEQYF. The CDR3 coding sequence is TGCGCCAGCAGCCATCGGACAGGAGGGGCCTACGAGCAGTACTTC.

The V gene is TRBV5-1, the J gene TRBJ2-2; TRBD2 is a possible D gene (5 bases). The germline V and J ends were trimmed by 0 bases and 5 bases, with 17 bases remaining between them. This CDR3 has 17 residues. Germline assignment: CDR1 SGHRS and CDR2 YFSETQ. CDR3 region: CASSLGAGPSPTGELFF. CDR3 coding DNA: TGCGCCAGCAGCTTGGGGGCAGGACCTAGCCCAACCGGGGAGCTGTTTTTT.

This clone was counted between two and nine times. The chain joins TRBV19 to TRBJ1-1, with 8 nucleotides matching TRBD1. V shed 3 bases, J shed 1 base, and the junction held 13 bases outside the gene matches. In germline, CDR1 is LNHDA, CDR2 SQIVND (reference sequence). The CDR3 sequence is 18 residues long. DNA for the CDR3: TGTGCCAGTAGTATCTTGGCAGGGGGCCCGCAGCCGAACACTGAAGCTTTCTTT. It translates to CASSILAGGPQPNTEAFF.

The V gene is TRBV2, the J gene TRBJ2-7, with 8 bases that match TRBD1. CDR3 size: 16 residues. V shed 4 bases and J 1 base; nucleotides not matched to a gene: 9. Germline lookup yields CDR1 SNHLY and CDR2 FYNNEI. CDR3 sequence (DNA): TGTGCCAGCAGTGTCCTTGCGGACAGGGCGTCCTACGAGCAGTACTTC. Translating gives CASSVLADRASYEQYF. The whole variable domain, remainder taken from reference TRBV2 and TRBJ2-7, is EPEVTQTPSHQVTQMGQEVILRCVPISNHLYFYWYRQILGQKVEFLVSFYNNEISEKSEIFDDQFSVERPDGSNFTLKIRSTKLEDSAMYFCASSVLADRASYEQYFGPGTRLTVT.

The chain combines TRBV7-2 with TRBJ1-1; D uncertain. CDR1 is SGHTA, CDR2 FQGNSA, per germline. V was cut by 3 bases and J by 0 bases, with 8 bases left in between. The CDR3 runs 14 residues. DNA for the CDR3: TGTGCCAGCAGCTTTTCCTTTATGAACACTGAAGCTTTCTTT. Amino acid sequence: CASSFSFMNTEAFF. Supplemented by reference TRBV7-2 and TRBJ1-1, the full variable domain reads GAGVSQSPSNKVTEKGKDVELRCDPISGHTALYWYRQSLGQGLEFLIYFQGNSAPDKSGLPSDRFSAERTGGSVSTLTIQRTQQEDSAVYLCASSFSFMNTEAFFGQGTRLTVV.

The chain employs TRBV11-2 and TRBJ1-5; D ambiguous. CDR3 size: 13 residues. The germline V gene has CDR1 SGHAT and CDR2 FQNNGV. V lost 1 base, J lost 9 bases, and 10 bases lay in between. The CDR3 DNA follows: TGTGCCAGCAGCTTAGGTGTATATCGGCCCCAGCATTTT. It yields the protein CASSLGVYRPQHF.

This clone was picked up a small number of times. The V gene is TRBV29-1, the J gene TRBJ2-1, with TRBD2 as a possible D gene (6 bases). The ends were cut back, 7 bases at V and 7 bases at J, with 11 bases in the middle. In germline, CDR1 is SQVTM, CDR2 ANQGSEA. The CDR3 runs to 11 residues. CDR3 amino acids: CSGRTINEQFF. DNA for the CDR3: TGCAGCGGTAGGACTATTAATGAGCAGTTCTTC.

The rearrangement uses TRBV28 and TRBJ2-5; 7 bases align to TRBD2. This CDR3 spans 16 amino acids. With V trimmed by 10 bases and J by 0 bases, 14 bases remained unmatched. Per the germline V gene, CDR1 is MDHEN and CDR2 is SYDVKM. The CDR3 DNA reads as TGTGCCACCCAGGGAGGGTGGCGCTCACACCAAGAGACCCAGTACTTC. Its translation is CATQGGWRSHQETQYF.

The V and J genes are TRBV2 and TRBJ2-7; a possible D gene is TRBD2 (5 bases). Germline V lookup: CDR1 SNHLY, CDR2 FYNNEI. This CDR3 comprises 16 residues. The V gene lost 6 bases and the J gene lost 8 bases, with 26 bases spanning the gap. CDR3 in amino acids: CASRVRTGSLRGKQYF. DNA of the CDR3: TGTGCCAGCAGGGTACGAACGGGGAGTTTACGTGGGAAGCAGTACTTC.

V and J are TRBV2 and TRBJ1-3; 7 nucleotides match TRBD1. The CDR3 extends over 13 amino acids. Germline-derived CDR1 and CDR2 are SNHLY and FYNNEI. V was clipped by 10 bases and J by 3 bases; unmatched bases: 6. Here the CDR3 DNA reads TGTGCCACCGTCGCAGGGGGTGGAAACACCATATATTTT. Its translation: CATVAGGGNTIYF.

CDR3 coding DNA: TGTGCTAGTGGTCTGCAGGGGCTCACTGAAGCTTTCTTT. The encoded protein is CASGLQGLTEAFF. The rearrangement joins TRBV12-5 to TRBJ1-1; weak D call: TRBD1 (6 bases). V was cut by 5 bases and J by 4 bases, with 11 bases left in between. Germline assignment: CDR1 LGHNT and CDR2 FRNRAP. The CDR3 has 13 residues.

The chain recombines TRBV10-3 with TRBJ2-1; 7 positions agree with TRBD1. Germline V gives CDR1 ENHRY, CDR2 SYGVKD. The CDR3 totals 17 residues. Trimming removed 6 bases from V and 1 base from J; junction bases left unmatched: 12. The CDR3, as DNA: TGTGCCATCAGCGCATCCGATACAGGGGCATCCTACAATGAGCAGTTCTTC. As protein: CAISASDTGASYNEQFF.

This chain links TRBV6-5 with TRBJ1-1, with 9 bases that match TRBD1. The V gene end was trimmed by 5 bases and the J gene end by 3 bases; junction bases not matched to a gene: 4. Germline CDR1 reads MNHEY; CDR2 reads SVGAGI. This CDR3 is built from 14 residues. The CDR3 region is CASSLRDRDTEAFF. The CDR3 bases are TGTGCCAGCAGTCTCCGGGACAGGGACACTGAAGCTTTCTTT.